The 14 T cell receptor beta chains in this list originate from one sample, sequenced in a study of memory CD4+ T cells and cytomegalovirus serostatus. Single viable CD3+CD4+CD8-CD45RO+ cells were sorted as the memory CD4+ T cells. The data were produced by immunoSEQ multiplex PCR, yet TCRdb's version contains in-frame clones alone and is incomplete. Of about 100,000 clones listed, about 80% are singletons. Sequencing input: memory CD4+ T cells from blood. The receptor source for this set is an adult in good health and CMV-seropositive.

The chain carries TRBV6-1 and TRBJ2-7; D gene unclear. The CDR3 has 13 residues. Trimming stripped 4 bases from V and 3 bases from J, with 10 bases between. Looked up from germline, CDR1 is MNHNS and CDR2 is SASEGT. The CDR3 DNA reads as TGTGCCAGCAGTGCCTCGTACCTCTACGAGCAGTACTTC. This translates into CASSASYLYEQYF.

The chain joins TRBV6-5 to TRBJ2-7; D is uncertain. Looked up from germline, CDR1 is MNHEY and CDR2 is SVGAGI. V was shortened by 5 bases and J by 2 bases, with 16 bases between the two germline ends. The CDR3 is 15 amino acids. The CDR3 is CASSLFSTTPYEQYF. CDR3 sequence (DNA): TGTGCCAGCAGTCTCTTCAGTACTACTCCCTACGAGCAGTACTTC.

The CDR3 coding sequence is TGTGCCAGCAGTTCCATCTCTGGAAACACCATATATTTT. Protein sequence: CASSSISGNTIYF. J is TRBJ1-3 and V is TRBV6-5; D gene uncertain. The CDR3 contains 13 residues. Trimming took off 4 bases at V and 0 bases at J, with 4 bases between the two ends. The germline V gene encodes CDR1 MNHEY and CDR2 SVGAGI.

This clone came up once. The chain has TRBV30 and TRBJ2-3, with D hard to call. Germline CDR1 GTSNPN, CDR2 SVGIG (reference sequence). This CDR3 has 14 amino acids. Trimming pared 2 bases from V and 1 base from J, leaving 10 bases between. The chain's CDR3 is CAWSLAIRTDTQYF. The CDR3 DNA sequence: TGTGCCTGGAGTCTTGCCATTCGCACAGATACGCAGTATTTT.

As DNA, the CDR3 is TGCGCCAGCAGCTTAAGCGGGAGATACGAGCAGTACTTC. This encodes CASSLSGRYEQYF. The chain has TRBV5-1 and TRBJ2-7; 8 nucleotides line up with TRBD2. The V and J ends lost 2 bases and 4 bases, in that order; junction bases with no gene match: 2. The CDR3 has 13 amino acids. CDR1 and CDR2 from the germline V gene are SGHRS and YFSETQ.

This chain joins TRBV9 and TRBJ2-7; no definite D call. Trimming stripped 4 bases from V and 9 bases from J, with 8 bases between. The length of the CDR3 is 10 residues. The germline V gene encodes CDR1 SGDLS and CDR2 YYNGEE. The CDR3 loop is CASSPGVQYF. As DNA, the CDR3 is TGTGCCAGCAGCCCAGGCGTGCAGTACTTC. The entire variable domain, with the rest obtained from reference TRBV9 and TRBJ2-7, is as follows: DSGVTQTPKHLITATGQRVTLRCSPRSGDLSVYWYQQSLDQGLQFLIQYYNGEERAKGNILERFSAQQFPDLHSELNLSSLELGDSALYFCASSPGVQYFGPGTRLTVT.

J is TRBJ2-1 and V is TRBV15; 10 positions agree with TRBD2. CDR1 and CDR2 from the germline V gene are LNHNV and YYDKDF (reference sequence). The junction had 4 bases not matched to a gene; V was cut back by 5 bases and J by 6 bases. This CDR3 contains 14 residues. The DNA for the CDR3 is TGTGCCACCAGCTGGGGACTAGCGCTCAATGAGCAGTTCTTC. This gives the protein CATSWGLALNEQFF. The variable domain in full, with the rest retrieved from reference TRBV15 and TRBJ2-1, is DAMVIQNPRYQVTQFGKPVTLSCSQTLNHNVMYWYQQKSSQAPKLLFHYYDKDFNNEADTPDNFQSRRPNTSFCFLDIRSPGLGDTAMYLCATSWGLALNEQFFGPGTRLTVL.

V gene TRBV7-9 combines with J gene TRBJ1-2, with TRBD1 matching 12 bases. The germline gives CDR1 SEHNR, CDR2 FQNEAQ (reference sequence). Losses at the gene ends were 3 bases for V and 8 bases for J; bases not matched to a gene: 7. The CDR3 is 15 residues long. The CDR3 DNA is TGTGCCAGCAGCTTCTCCGGGACAGGGGGCCCGGGCTACACCTTC. Translating gives CASSFSGTGGPGYTF.

A single count supports this clone. This rearrangement joins TRBV7-9 to TRBJ1-1; maybe TRBD1 (6 bases). The CDR3 spans 16 residues. CDR1 and CDR2 (germline): SEHNR, FQNEAQ (reference sequence). The ends were cut back, 3 bases at V and 3 bases at J, with 17 bases in the middle. CDR3 nucleotide sequence: TGTGCCAGCAGCTTCGGGAGGACAGTTACGGACACTGAAGCTTTCTTT. Its protein is CASSFGRTVTDTEAFF.

The chain carries TRBV29-1 and TRBJ2-6, with D unclear. The CDR3 runs to 13 residues. Germline V gene data show CDR1 as SQVTM and CDR2 as ANQGSEA. The CDR3 loop is CAASSSGANVLTF. The DNA for the CDR3 is TGCGCCGCATCAAGCTCTGGGGCCAACGTCCTGACTTTC.

The chain uses TRBV5-1 and TRBJ2-1; 13 bases match TRBD2. Germline CDR1 reads SGHRS; CDR2 reads YFSETQ. The ends lost 4 bases at V and 0 bases at J; junction bases unmatched: 19. The CDR3 contains 22 residues. The CDR3 loop reads CASSKWTGPGLAGRSSYNEQFF. The CDR3 nucleotides read TGCGCCAGCAGCAAATGGACAGGGCCGGGACTAGCGGGACGGAGCTCCTACAATGAGCAGTTCTTC.

The genes are TRBV29-1 and TRBJ2-5; the D gene could be TRBD1 or TRBD2 (5 bases each). This CDR3 has 13 residues. Per germline, CDR1 SQVTM and CDR2 ANQGSEA. V lost 5 bases to trimming and J lost 1 base, with 11 bases between them. The CDR3: CSVKGPSQETQYF. The DNA of the CDR3 is TGCAGCGTTAAGGGACCGAGCCAAGAGACCCAGTACTTC.

This clone was counted a single time. The chain employs TRBV27 and TRBJ2-7, with D unresolved. The length of the CDR3 is 13 residues. Trimming left V 6 bases short and J 4 bases short, with 13 bases between. CDR1 MNHEY and CDR2 SMNVEV come from the germline V gene (reference sequence). CDR3 nucleotides: TGTGCCAGCAGCCCCCTTAACACATACGAGCAGTACTTC. It encodes CASSPLNTYEQYF.

This sequence joins TRBV4-2 and TRBJ1-4, with 10 bases aligning to TRBD1. Per germline, CDR1 LGHNA and CDR2 YNFKEQ. The CDR3 runs 18 residues. V gave up 0 bases and J gave up 7 bases; unmatched junction bases: 11. CDR3 region: CASSQDRDRGLLFEKLFF. CDR3 sequence (DNA): TGTGCCAGCAGCCAAGACCGGGACAGGGGTCTCTTGTTTGAAAAACTGTTTTTT.